Sequencing of this T cell receptor beta chain was carried out in a study of lymphopenia after photon versus proton radiotherapy. Sequenced by immunoSEQ multiplex PCR; TCRdb stores in-frame clones only, minus some. The sample has 15,000 to 20,000 clones; 70% to 90% are singletons. The CDR3 spans 15 residues. V gave up 0 bases and J gave up 0 bases, with 9 bases separating them. The germline gives CDR1 SGHAT, CDR2 FQNNGV. Sequencing used peripheral blood, obtained from a patient treated with proton-based radiotherapy. V usage is TRBV11-2 and J usage is TRBJ2-7; D not certain. The origin of this receptor is a woman aged 55-70 years with cholangiocarcinoma. Some clones in this sample may be carry-over from other donors' samples. CDR3 DNA sequence: TGTGCCAGCAGCTTAGATCCGAGACTCTCCTACGAGCAGTACTTC. Translation: CASSLDPRLSYEQYF. The full variable domain, its missing parts supplied by reference TRBV11-2 and TRBJ2-7, is EAGVAQSPRYKIIEKRQSVAFWCNPISGHATLYWYQQILGQGPKLLIQFQNNGVVDDSQLPKDRFSAERLKGVDSTLKIQPAKLEDSAVYLCASSLDPRLSYEQYFGPGTRLTVT.